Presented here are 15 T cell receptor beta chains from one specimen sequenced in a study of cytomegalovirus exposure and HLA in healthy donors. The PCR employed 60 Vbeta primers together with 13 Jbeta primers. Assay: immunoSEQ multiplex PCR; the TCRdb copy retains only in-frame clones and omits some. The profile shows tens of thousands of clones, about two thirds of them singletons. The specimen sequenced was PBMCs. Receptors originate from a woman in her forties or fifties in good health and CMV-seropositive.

The CDR3 reads CASSPSKGASSYEQYF. The CDR3 coding sequence is TGTGCCAGCTCACCAAGTAAAGGGGCGAGCTCCTACGAGCAGTACTTC. This chain joins TRBV18 and TRBJ2-7; a possible D gene is TRBD1 (5 bases). CDR1 is KGHSH, CDR2 LQKENI, per germline. The CDR3 has 16 amino acids. The V and J ends lost 2 bases and 0 bases respectively, with 14 bases between them.

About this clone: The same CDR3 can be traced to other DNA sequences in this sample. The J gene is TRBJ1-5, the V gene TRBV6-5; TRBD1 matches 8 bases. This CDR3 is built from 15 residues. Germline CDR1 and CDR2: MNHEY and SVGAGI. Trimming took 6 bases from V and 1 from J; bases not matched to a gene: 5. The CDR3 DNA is TGTGCCAGCAGCCCTGGACAGGGAAGCAATCAGCCCCAGCATTTT. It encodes CASSPGQGSNQPQHF.

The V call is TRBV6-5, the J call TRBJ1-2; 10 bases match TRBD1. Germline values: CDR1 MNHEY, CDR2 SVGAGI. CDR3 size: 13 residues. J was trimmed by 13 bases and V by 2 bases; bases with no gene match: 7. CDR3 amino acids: CASSYGGQGVTTF. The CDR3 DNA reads TGTGCCAGCAGTTACGGAGGACAGGGGGTTACCACCTTC.

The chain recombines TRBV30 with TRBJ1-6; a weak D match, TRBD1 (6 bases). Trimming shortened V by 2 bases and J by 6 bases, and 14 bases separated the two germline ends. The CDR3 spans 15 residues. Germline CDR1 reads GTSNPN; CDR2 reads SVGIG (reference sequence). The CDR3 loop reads CAWSFIRGTNSPLHF. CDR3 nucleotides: TGTGCCTGGAGTTTCATTAGGGGGACTAATTCACCCCTCCACTTT.

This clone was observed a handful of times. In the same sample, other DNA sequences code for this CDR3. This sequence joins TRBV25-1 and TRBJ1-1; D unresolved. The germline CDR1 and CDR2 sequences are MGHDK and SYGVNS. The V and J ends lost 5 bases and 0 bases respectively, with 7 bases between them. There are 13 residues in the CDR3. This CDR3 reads CASSLGVNTEAFF. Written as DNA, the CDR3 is TGTGCCAGCAGTCTCGGTGTGAACACTGAAGCTTTCTTT.

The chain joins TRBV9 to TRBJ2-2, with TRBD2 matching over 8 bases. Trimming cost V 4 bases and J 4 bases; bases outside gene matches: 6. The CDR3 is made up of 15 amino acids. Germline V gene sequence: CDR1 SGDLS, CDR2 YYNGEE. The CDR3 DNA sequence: TGTGCCAGCAGCTTTAGCGGGGCGCCCACCGGGGAGCTGTTTTTT. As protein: CASSFSGAPTGELFF.

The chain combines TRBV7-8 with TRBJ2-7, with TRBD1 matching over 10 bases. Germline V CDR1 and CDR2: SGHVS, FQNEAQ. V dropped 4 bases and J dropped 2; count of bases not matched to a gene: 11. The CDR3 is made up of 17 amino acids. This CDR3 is CASSSRWAGQGTYEQYF. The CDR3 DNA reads TGTGCCAGCAGCTCAAGGTGGGCGGGACAGGGGACCTACGAGCAGTACTTC.

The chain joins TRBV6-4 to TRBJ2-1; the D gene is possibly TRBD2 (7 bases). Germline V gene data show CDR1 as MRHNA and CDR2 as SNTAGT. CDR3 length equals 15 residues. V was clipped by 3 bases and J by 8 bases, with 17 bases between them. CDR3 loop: CASSERGGRGDEQFF. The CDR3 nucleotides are TGTGCCAGCAGTGAAAGGGGGGGCCGCGGAGATGAGCAGTTCTTC.

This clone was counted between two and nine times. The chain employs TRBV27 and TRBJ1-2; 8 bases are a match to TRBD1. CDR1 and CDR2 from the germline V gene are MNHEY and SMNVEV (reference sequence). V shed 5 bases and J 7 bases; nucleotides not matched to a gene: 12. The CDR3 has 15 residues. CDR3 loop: CASSHNSGGLIGYTF. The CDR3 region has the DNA TGTGCCAGCAGTCACAATTCAGGGGGCTTGATTGGCTACACCTTC.

DNA of the CDR3: TGTACCGGACAGGGGGACTCTAATGAAAAACTGTTTTTT. It translates to CTGQGDSNEKLFF. This chain links TRBV30 with TRBJ1-4; 10 nucleotides agree with TRBD1. The germline V gene encodes CDR1 GTSNPN and CDR2 SVGIG (reference sequence). CDR3 length: 13 amino acids.

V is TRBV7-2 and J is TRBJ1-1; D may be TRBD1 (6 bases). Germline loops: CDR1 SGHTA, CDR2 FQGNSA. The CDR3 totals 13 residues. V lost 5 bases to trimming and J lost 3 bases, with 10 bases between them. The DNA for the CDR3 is TGTGCCAGCAGCCCCGGGACATACACTGAAGCTTTCTTT. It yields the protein CASSPGTYTEAFF.

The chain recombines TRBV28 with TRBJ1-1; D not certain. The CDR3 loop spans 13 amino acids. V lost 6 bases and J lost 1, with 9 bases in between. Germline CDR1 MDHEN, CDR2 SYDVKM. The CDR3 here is CASRNPGNTEAFF. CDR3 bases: TGTGCCAGCAGAAATCCAGGGAACACTGAAGCTTTCTTT. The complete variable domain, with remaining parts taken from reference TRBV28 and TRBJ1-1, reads DVKVTQSSRYLVKRTGEKVFLECVQDMDHENMFWYRQDPGLGLRLIYFSYDVKMKEKGDIPEGYSVSREKKERFSLILESASTNQTSMYLCASRNPGNTEAFFGQGTRLTVV.

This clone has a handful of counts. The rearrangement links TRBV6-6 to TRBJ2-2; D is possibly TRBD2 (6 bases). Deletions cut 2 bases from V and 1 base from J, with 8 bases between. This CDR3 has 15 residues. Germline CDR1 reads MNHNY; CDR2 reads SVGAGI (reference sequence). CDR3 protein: CASSYRGLNTGELFF. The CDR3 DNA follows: TGTGCCAGCAGTTACCGGGGACTGAACACCGGGGAGCTGTTTTTT.

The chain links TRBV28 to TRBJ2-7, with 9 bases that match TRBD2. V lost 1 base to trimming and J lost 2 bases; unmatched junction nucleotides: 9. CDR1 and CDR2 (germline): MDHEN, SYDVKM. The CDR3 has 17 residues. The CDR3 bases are TGTGCCAGCAGTTTATCGGCTAGCGGGGACCGAACCTACGAGCAGTACTTC. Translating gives CASSLSASGDRTYEQYF.

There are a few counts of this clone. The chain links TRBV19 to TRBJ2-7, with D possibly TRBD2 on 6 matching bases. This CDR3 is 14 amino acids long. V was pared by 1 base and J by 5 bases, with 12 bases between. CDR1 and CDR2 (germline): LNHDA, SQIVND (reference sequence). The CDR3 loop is CASSIGPGVDEQYF. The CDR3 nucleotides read TGTGCCAGTAGTATAGGTCCGGGAGTGGACGAGCAGTACTTC. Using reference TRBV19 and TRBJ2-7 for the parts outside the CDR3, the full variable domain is DGGITQSPKYLFRKEGQNVTLSCEQNLNHDAMYWYRQDPGQGLRLIYYSQIVNDFQKGDIAEGYSVSREKKESFPLTVTSAQKNPTAFYLCASSIGPGVDEQYFGPGTRLTVT.